In this sample, the clone carrying this TCR beta chain turned up a few times. This entry comes from a study of T-cell memory formation after mild COVID-19. The wider study: The study found TCR clusters largely donor specific.

TCRdb analysed the 5' RACE reads with MiXCR anew, one entry per CDR3 protein. In the table there are 400,000 to 550,000 distinct CDR3 sequences, roughly 25% of which are singletons. The ends were cut back, 7 bases at V and 3 bases at J, with 19 bases in the middle. Germline-derived CDR1 and CDR2 are MNHEY and SVGEGT. The CDR3 is 16 amino acids. The genes are TRBV6-2 or TRBV6-3 and TRBJ2-1, with D tentatively TRBD1 or TRBD2 (6 bases each). The TCR originated in an adult woman who had mild COVID-19 (a few samples of this study predate the infection). Cell type and time point are not known. Sequenced: PBMCs or a T cell subset sorted from them (not recorded which). In DNA, the CDR3 is TGTGCCAGCAATTCGGGGGCCGGAAAGATCTACAATGAGCAGTTCTTC. This gives the protein CASNSGAGKIYNEQFF.